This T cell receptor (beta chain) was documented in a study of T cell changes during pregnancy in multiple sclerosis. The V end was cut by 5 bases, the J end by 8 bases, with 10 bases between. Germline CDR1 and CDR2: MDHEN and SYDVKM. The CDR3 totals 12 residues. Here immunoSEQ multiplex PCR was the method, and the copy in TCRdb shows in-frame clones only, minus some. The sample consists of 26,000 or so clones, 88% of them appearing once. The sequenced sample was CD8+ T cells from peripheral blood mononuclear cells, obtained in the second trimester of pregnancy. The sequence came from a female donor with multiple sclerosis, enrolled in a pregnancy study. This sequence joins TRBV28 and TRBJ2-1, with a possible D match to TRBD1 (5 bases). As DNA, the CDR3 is TGTGCCAGCAGTCTGATAGGGGATGAGCAGTTCTTC. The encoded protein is CASSLIGDEQFF.